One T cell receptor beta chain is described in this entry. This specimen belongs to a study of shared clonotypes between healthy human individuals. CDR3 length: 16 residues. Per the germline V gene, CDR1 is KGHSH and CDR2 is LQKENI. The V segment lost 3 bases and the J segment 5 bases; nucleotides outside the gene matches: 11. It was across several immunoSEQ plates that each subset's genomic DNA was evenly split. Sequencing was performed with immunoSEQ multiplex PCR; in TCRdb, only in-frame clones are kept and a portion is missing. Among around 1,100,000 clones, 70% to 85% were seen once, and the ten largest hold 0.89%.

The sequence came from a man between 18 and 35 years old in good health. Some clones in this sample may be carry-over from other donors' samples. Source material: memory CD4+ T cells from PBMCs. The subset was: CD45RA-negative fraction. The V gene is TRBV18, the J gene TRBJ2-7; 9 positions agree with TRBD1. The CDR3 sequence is CASSPTAGTGRNEQYF. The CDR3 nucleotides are TGTGCCAGCTCACCGACTGCCGGGACAGGGAGAAACGAGCAGTACTTC.